Listed below are T cell receptor beta chains from one sample, sequenced in a study of early T cells in non-severe SARS-CoV-2 infection. TCRdb re-analysed the 5' RACE reads in MiXCR, keeping a single row per CDR3 protein. The sample consists of 60,000 or so distinct CDR3 sequences, roughly 10% of them appearing once. The sample consisted of whole blood. The receptor set was obtained from an adult who was a healthcare worker with PCR-confirmed SARS-CoV-2 infection or an uninfected control (not recorded which). The CDR3 runs from the conserved cysteine through the conserved F or W. Each record gives: V gene, J gene, D gene, clone size, CDR3 DNA, CDR3 protein. A D gene is named only where the DNA matches it firmly. Size is omitted from some rows. Given values are once, few, many or a class for expanded clones.

v_gene: TRBV7-2
j_gene: TRBJ2-7
d_gene: .
abundance: .
CDR3nt: TGTGCCAGCAGCGTCCAAGGGGGGAGCGACGAGCAGTACTTC
CDR3aa: CASSVQGGSDEQYF

v_gene: TRBV11-2
j_gene: TRBJ2-5
d_gene: .
abundance: .
CDR3nt: TGTACCAGCAGCCCACATCCTCAAGAGACCCAGTACTTC
CDR3aa: CTSSPHPQETQYF

v_gene: TRBV6-2/TRBV6-3
j_gene: TRBJ2-1
d_gene: TRBD2
abundance: .
CDR3nt: TGTGCCAGCAGTCCGGGGGGACTAGATTACAATGAGCAGTTCTTC
CDR3aa: CASSPGGLDYNEQFF

v_gene: TRBV11-2
j_gene: TRBJ2-6
d_gene: .
abundance: .
CDR3nt: TGTGCCAGCAACCAAATCTCTGGGGCCAACGTCCTGACTTTC
CDR3aa: CASNQISGANVLTF

v_gene: TRBV6-2/TRBV6-3
j_gene: TRBJ1-5
d_gene: .
abundance: many
CDR3nt: TGTGCCAGCAGTTACTCGACAGCCCAGCCCCAGCATTTT
CDR3aa: CASSYSTAQPQHF

v_gene: TRBV20-1
j_gene: TRBJ2-7
d_gene: TRBD2
abundance: .
CDR3nt: TGCAGTGCTAGAGATTTGTTGGGACTAGCGGGAGGAAACACCTACGAGCAGTACTTC
CDR3aa: CSARDLLGLAGGNTYEQYF

v_gene: TRBV20-1
j_gene: TRBJ1-5
d_gene: .
abundance: .
CDR3nt: TGCAGTGCTAGAGATCAGGGTCAGCCCCAGCATTTT
CDR3aa: CSARDQGQPQHF

v_gene: TRBV19
j_gene: TRBJ2-1
d_gene: TRBD2
abundance: few
CDR3nt: TGTGCCAGTACTCGGACTAGCGGGAATTTTGATGAGCAGTTCTTC
CDR3aa: CASTRTSGNFDEQFF

v_gene: TRBV20-1
j_gene: TRBJ1-2
d_gene: TRBD1
abundance: .
CDR3nt: TGCAGTGCCAGGCACCGGGACAGGGGCCTCTATGGCTACACCTTC
CDR3aa: CSARHRDRGLYGYTF

v_gene: TRBV12-3/TRBV12-4
j_gene: TRBJ2-1
d_gene: .
abundance: .
CDR3nt: TGTGCCAGCAGTTTTGGACAGACCATATACAATGAGCAGTTCTTC
CDR3aa: CASSFGQTIYNEQFF

v_gene: TRBV29-1
j_gene: TRBJ2-5
d_gene: .
abundance: many
CDR3nt: TGCAGCATTCCAAGCGGACCATTTCAAGAGACCCAGTACTTC
CDR3aa: CSIPSGPFQETQYF

v_gene: TRBV3-1
j_gene: TRBJ2-7
d_gene: .
abundance: .
CDR3nt: TGTGCCAGCAGCCAAGCCGGGACACTCTCCTACGAGCAGTACTTC
CDR3aa: CASSQAGTLSYEQYF

v_gene: TRBV5-1
j_gene: TRBJ2-3
d_gene: .
abundance: .
CDR3nt: TGCGCCAGCAGCTTGGTTGGTAGCGACGAAGCGCAGTATTTT
CDR3aa: CASSLVGSDEAQYF

v_gene: TRBV6-6
j_gene: TRBJ2-4
d_gene: TRBD1
abundance: many
CDR3nt: TGTGCCAGCAGTACTCTTGGACAGGTCGAGGACTTC
CDR3aa: CASSTLGQVEDF

v_gene: TRBV7-3
j_gene: TRBJ1-1
d_gene: TRBD1
abundance: .
CDR3nt: TGTGCCAGCAGCTCGGAATTGGGGACAGGGAGAGGCGGGACTGAAGCTTTCTTT
CDR3aa: CASSSELGTGRGGTEAFF

v_gene: TRBV29-1
j_gene: TRBJ1-5
d_gene: .
abundance: .
CDR3nt: TGCAGCGCCGGCGGGGGATTGGGCAATCAGCCCCAGCATTTT
CDR3aa: CSAGGGLGNQPQHF

v_gene: TRBV7-9
j_gene: TRBJ1-1
d_gene: TRBD1
abundance: .
CDR3nt: TGTGCCAGCAGCCCCCCTCCAGGGGGTAGCACTGAAGCTTTCTTT
CDR3aa: CASSPPPGGSTEAFF

v_gene: TRBV3-1
j_gene: TRBJ2-7
d_gene: .
abundance: many
CDR3nt: TGTGCCAGCAGCCAACAGGGAAGTAGTGTCTACGAGCAGTACTTC
CDR3aa: CASSQQGSSVYEQYF

v_gene: TRBV12-3/TRBV12-4
j_gene: TRBJ2-2
d_gene: TRBD1
abundance: many
CDR3nt: TGTGCCAGCAGTGGGACAGGCACCGGGGAGCTGTTTTTT
CDR3aa: CASSGTGTGELFF

v_gene: TRBV10-3
j_gene: TRBJ1-1
d_gene: .
abundance: many
CDR3nt: TGTGCCATCAGAGGGGGGAGCGGGGGTGCGAACGTGAACACTGAAGCTTTCTTT
CDR3aa: CAIRGGSGGANVNTEAFF

v_gene: TRBV7-9
j_gene: TRBJ1-4
d_gene: .
abundance: .
CDR3nt: TGTGCCAGCAGCTTTCCGCGAACTAATGAAAAACTGTTTTTT
CDR3aa: CASSFPRTNEKLFF

v_gene: TRBV7-3
j_gene: TRBJ2-7
d_gene: .
abundance: many
CDR3nt: TGTGCCAGCAGCTTAACCGGGACGGGGGAGCAGTACTTC
CDR3aa: CASSLTGTGEQYF

v_gene: TRBV6-1
j_gene: TRBJ2-1
d_gene: TRBD2
abundance: many
CDR3nt: TGTGCCAGCAGTTTTCAAGCGGGGGCGAACAATGAGCAGTTCTTC
CDR3aa: CASSFQAGANNEQFF

v_gene: TRBV6-1
j_gene: TRBJ2-7
d_gene: .
abundance: many
CDR3nt: TGTGCCAGCAGTGATTTTACAGTGTCCTACGAGCAGTACTTC
CDR3aa: CASSDFTVSYEQYF

v_gene: TRBV7-3
j_gene: TRBJ1-6
d_gene: .
abundance: many
CDR3nt: TGTGCCAGCAGCTTAACAGATAGCTCCTATAATTCACCCCTCCACTTT
CDR3aa: CASSLTDSSYNSPLHF

v_gene: TRBV5-6
j_gene: TRBJ2-3
d_gene: TRBD1
abundance: .
CDR3nt: TGTGCCAGCAGCTTCGCTCGGGACAGGGCTAGAGATACGCAGTATTTT
CDR3aa: CASSFARDRARDTQYF

v_gene: TRBV7-9
j_gene: TRBJ2-3
d_gene: .
abundance: many
CDR3nt: TGTGCCAGCAGTCCTCGGACAGTAAACCTAGATACGCAGTATTTT
CDR3aa: CASSPRTVNLDTQYF

v_gene: TRBV5-1
j_gene: TRBJ2-3
d_gene: .
abundance: .
CDR3nt: TGCGCCAGCAGCTTGTATGGTGGTACAGATACGCAGTATTTT
CDR3aa: CASSLYGGTDTQYF

v_gene: TRBV11-2
j_gene: TRBJ2-2
d_gene: .
abundance: few
CDR3nt: TGTGCCAGCAGCTTAGCTATAGTCGGGGAGCTGTTTTTT
CDR3aa: CASSLAIVGELFF

v_gene: TRBV6-1
j_gene: TRBJ2-7
d_gene: .
abundance: many
CDR3nt: TGTGCCAGCAGTGACGGACTTTCCTACGAGCAGTACTTC
CDR3aa: CASSDGLSYEQYF

v_gene: TRBV5-1
j_gene: TRBJ2-1
d_gene: .
abundance: many
CDR3nt: TGCGCCAGCAGCTTGGCCCAGGGTACAGCCTACAATGAGCAGTTCTTC
CDR3aa: CASSLAQGTAYNEQFF

v_gene: TRBV18
j_gene: TRBJ2-3
d_gene: TRBD1
abundance: few
CDR3nt: TGTGCCAGCTCACCACTGATACAGGGGACGGGCACAGATACGCAGTATTTT
CDR3aa: CASSPLIQGTGTDTQYF

v_gene: TRBV2
j_gene: TRBJ2-1
d_gene: .
abundance: .
CDR3nt: TGTGCCAGCAGTTACACCACCGAGCAGTTCTTC
CDR3aa: CASSYTTEQFF

v_gene: TRBV7-6
j_gene: TRBJ2-1
d_gene: TRBD1
abundance: many
CDR3nt: TGTGCCAGCAGATCAACAGGGGACTCCTACAATGAGCAGTTCTTC
CDR3aa: CASRSTGDSYNEQFF

v_gene: TRBV29-1
j_gene: TRBJ1-1
d_gene: TRBD1
abundance: .
CDR3nt: TGCAGCGGACTACAGGGGGGAACTGAAGCTTTCTTT
CDR3aa: CSGLQGGTEAFF

v_gene: TRBV7-9
j_gene: TRBJ1-1
d_gene: .
abundance: few
CDR3nt: TGTGCCAGCAGCTTAGGACAGATAAACACTGAAGCTTTCTTT
CDR3aa: CASSLGQINTEAFF

v_gene: TRBV7-3
j_gene: TRBJ2-3
d_gene: TRBD2
abundance: many
CDR3nt: TGTGCCAGCAGCCTGGGGCATAGCGGGGGCATCACAGATACGCAGTATTTT
CDR3aa: CASSLGHSGGITDTQYF

v_gene: TRBV10-3
j_gene: TRBJ1-2
d_gene: TRBD1
abundance: many
CDR3nt: TGTGCCATCAGTGGGGGACAGGGACGGTCTGTGGACTATGGCTACACCTTC
CDR3aa: CAISGGQGRSVDYGYTF

v_gene: TRBV7-2
j_gene: TRBJ1-5
d_gene: .
abundance: .
CDR3nt: TGTGCCAGCAGCATCAACAGGGATAGCAATCAGCCCCAGCATTTT
CDR3aa: CASSINRDSNQPQHF

v_gene: TRBV2
j_gene: TRBJ2-7
d_gene: .
abundance: once
CDR3nt: TGTGCCAGCAGTGAAGCCGGCTACGAGCAGTACTTC
CDR3aa: CASSEAGYEQYF

v_gene: TRBV4-3
j_gene: TRBJ1-4
d_gene: .
abundance: many
CDR3nt: TGCGCCAGCAGCCAAGCCGTAGACAGGGAAAAACTGTTTTTT
CDR3aa: CASSQAVDREKLFF

v_gene: TRBV19
j_gene: TRBJ2-5
d_gene: .
abundance: many
CDR3nt: TGTGCCAGTAGTATCGGCAGATGGGGGCAAGAGACCCAGTACTTC
CDR3aa: CASSIGRWGQETQYF

v_gene: TRBV9
j_gene: TRBJ1-2
d_gene: .
abundance: few
CDR3nt: TGTGCCAGCAGCCCCCAGATGGGCCGTGGCTACACCTTC
CDR3aa: CASSPQMGRGYTF

v_gene: TRBV18
j_gene: TRBJ2-2
d_gene: TRBD2
abundance: .
CDR3nt: TGTGCCAGCTCATCGACTAGCGGGGGCAACACCGGGGAGCTGTTTTTT
CDR3aa: CASSSTSGGNTGELFF

v_gene: TRBV11-3
j_gene: TRBJ2-7
d_gene: TRBD2
abundance: .
CDR3nt: TGTGCCAGCAGCTTAGATCGGGTAGAGCGGGATATCCCTACCGAGCAGTACTTC
CDR3aa: CASSLDRVERDIPTEQYF

v_gene: TRBV20-1
j_gene: TRBJ2-7
d_gene: TRBD1
abundance: few
CDR3nt: TGCAGTGCTAGAGACCCGGGACAGTTCGGTCTCGAGCAGTACTTC
CDR3aa: CSARDPGQFGLEQYF

v_gene: TRBV19
j_gene: TRBJ1-5
d_gene: .
abundance: .
CDR3nt: TGTGCCAGTAGTATCCCACGGGGGGTGGGCAATCAGCCCCAGCATTTT
CDR3aa: CASSIPRGVGNQPQHF

v_gene: TRBV11-2
j_gene: TRBJ1-6
d_gene: .
abundance: .
CDR3nt: TGTGCCAGCAGCAAAGGACAGAAGTGGAGCTCCTATAATTCACCCCTCCACTTT
CDR3aa: CASSKGQKWSSYNSPLHF

v_gene: TRBV18
j_gene: TRBJ2-1
d_gene: .
abundance: .
CDR3nt: TGTGCCAGCTCACTAGGGACGAGCAATGAGCAGTTCTTC
CDR3aa: CASSLGTSNEQFF

v_gene: TRBV20-1
j_gene: TRBJ1-5
d_gene: .
abundance: .
CDR3nt: TGCAGTGCCAGGTGGGGGCCGAATCAGCCCCAGCATTTT
CDR3aa: CSARWGPNQPQHF

v_gene: TRBV21-1
j_gene: TRBJ2-1
d_gene: .
abundance: many
CDR3nt: TGTGCCAGCAGCTCACCTAGTCAATGGCCTAATGAGCAGTTCTTC
CDR3aa: CASSSPSQWPNEQFF

v_gene: TRBV5-1
j_gene: TRBJ2-5
d_gene: TRBD2
abundance: many
CDR3nt: TGCGCCAGCAGACGGAAAGGACTAGCGGGGCAAGAGACCCAGTACTTC
CDR3aa: CASRRKGLAGQETQYF